A selection of T cell receptor beta chains follows, all from one sample in a study of T-cell memory formation after mild COVID-19. TCRdb re-analysed the 5' RACE reads in MiXCR, keeping a single row per CDR3 protein. The sample has a few hundred thousand distinct CDR3 sequences, around 24% seen once. Specimen: PBMCs or a T cell subset sorted from them (not recorded which). The receptor source for this set is an adult woman who had mild COVID-19 (a few samples of this study predate the infection). Cell type and time point are not known. Both conserved end residues are part of each CDR3. Each record gives: clone size, D gene, J gene, V gene, CDR3 DNA, CDR3 protein. A D gene is named only where the DNA matches it firmly. Clone size, where shown, is once, few, many, or a class for clones that have expanded.

abundance: few
d_gene: -
j_gene: TRBJ1-1
v_gene: TRBV7-8
CDR3nt: TGTGCCAGCAGCCCCCCCCGCCGCGGGTACGTGGTGAGGAACACTGAAGCTTTCTTT
CDR3aa: CASSPPRRGYVVRNTEAFF

abundance: few
d_gene: TRBD2
j_gene: TRBJ2-1
v_gene: TRBV5-1
CDR3nt: TGCGCCAGCAGCTTTCTAGCGGGGACTACTATCGGCAATGAGCAGTTCTTC
CDR3aa: CASSFLAGTTIGNEQFF

abundance: many
d_gene: -
j_gene: TRBJ1-3
v_gene: TRBV15
CDR3nt: TGTGCCACCAGCAGTCCAGCAGGGGCCGACTCTGGAAACACCATATATTTT
CDR3aa: CATSSPAGADSGNTIYF

abundance: few
d_gene: -
j_gene: TRBJ1-5
v_gene: TRBV7-3
CDR3nt: TGTGCCAGCAGCCTCGGGCTTGATCAGCCCCAGCATTTT
CDR3aa: CASSLGLDQPQHF

abundance: few
d_gene: TRBD1
j_gene: TRBJ1-1
v_gene: TRBV29-1
CDR3nt: TGCAGCTCCTCCAGGGGGCAAGACACTGAAGCTTTCTTT
CDR3aa: CSSSRGQDTEAFF

abundance: many
d_gene: -
j_gene: TRBJ2-1
v_gene: TRBV5-1
CDR3nt: TGTGCCAGCAGCCTAGGACAGTCCTCCTACAATGAGCAGTTCTTC
CDR3aa: CASSLGQSSYNEQFF

abundance: few
d_gene: -
j_gene: TRBJ2-1
v_gene: TRBV24-1
CDR3nt: TGTGCCACCAGTGATCCGACCCTCAATGAGCAGTTCTTC
CDR3aa: CATSDPTLNEQFF

abundance: once
d_gene: -
j_gene: TRBJ1-2
v_gene: TRBV11-2
CDR3nt: TGTGCCAGCAGCTTAACGGGGGAAGGCTACACCTTC
CDR3aa: CASSLTGEGYTF

abundance: few
d_gene: TRBD2
j_gene: TRBJ2-5
v_gene: TRBV7-8
CDR3nt: TGTGCCAGTAAACCGGGACTAGCGGGACGGCAGGAGACCCAGTACTTC
CDR3aa: CASKPGLAGRQETQYF

abundance: -
d_gene: -
j_gene: TRBJ2-3
v_gene: TRBV7-7
CDR3nt: TGTGCCAGCAGCCCTACCGGAGGACCAGATACGCAGTATTTT
CDR3aa: CASSPTGGPDTQYF

abundance: -
d_gene: -
j_gene: TRBJ1-2
v_gene: TRBV7-2
CDR3nt: TGTGCCAGCAGCTCGTGGATCTGGGATGGCTACACCTTC
CDR3aa: CASSSWIWDGYTF

abundance: -
d_gene: TRBD2
j_gene: TRBJ2-1
v_gene: TRBV6-2/TRBV6-3
CDR3nt: TGTGCCAGCAGTTACCGAGGGACTAGCGGGAGCACCCTCTACAATGAGCAGTTCTTC
CDR3aa: CASSYRGTSGSTLYNEQFF

abundance: -
d_gene: -
j_gene: TRBJ1-1
v_gene: TRBV5-1
CDR3nt: TGCGCCAGCAGAACACAGGGGAACACTGAAGCTTTCTTT
CDR3aa: CASRTQGNTEAFF

abundance: few
d_gene: -
j_gene: TRBJ1-2
v_gene: TRBV9
CDR3nt: TGTGCCAGCAGCGTAGCTCAGAGGGCGGGCTATGGCTACACCTTC
CDR3aa: CASSVAQRAGYGYTF

abundance: -
d_gene: -
j_gene: TRBJ1-1
v_gene: TRBV11-2
CDR3nt: TGTGCCAGCAGCTTAGGAATGGTTGGGACTGAAGCTTTCTTT
CDR3aa: CASSLGMVGTEAFF

abundance: few
d_gene: TRBD1
j_gene: TRBJ1-1
v_gene: TRBV4-2
CDR3nt: TGTGCCAGCAGCCAAGACCAGGGGACAGCGAACACTGAAGCTTTCTTT
CDR3aa: CASSQDQGTANTEAFF

abundance: few
d_gene: TRBD2
j_gene: TRBJ2-5
v_gene: TRBV7-3
CDR3nt: TGTGCCAGCAGCTCGCGCGGGGGGGCCTTAGAGACCCAGTACTTC
CDR3aa: CASSSRGGALETQYF

abundance: -
d_gene: TRBD1
j_gene: TRBJ1-1
v_gene: TRBV2
CDR3nt: TGTGCCAGCAAGGCAGGGGGCGAACCAGGTGGGGCTTTCTTT
CDR3aa: CASKAGGEPGGAFF

abundance: many
d_gene: -
j_gene: TRBJ1-2
v_gene: TRBV24-1
CDR3nt: TGTGCCACCAGTGAGCCGACAGGCTACTATGGCTACACCTTC
CDR3aa: CATSEPTGYYGYTF

abundance: -
d_gene: -
j_gene: TRBJ1-2
v_gene: TRBV28
CDR3nt: TGTGCCAGCGGACGTCCCCCAGAGGGCTACACCTTC
CDR3aa: CASGRPPEGYTF

abundance: few
d_gene: -
j_gene: TRBJ2-1
v_gene: TRBV5-1
CDR3nt: TGCGCCAGCAGCTTGGGTTATCCCTCTGAGCAGTTCTTC
CDR3aa: CASSLGYPSEQFF

abundance: many
d_gene: -
j_gene: TRBJ1-2
v_gene: TRBV4-2
CDR3nt: TGTGCCAGCAACCCAAGCGGAGGGTATGGCTACACCTTC
CDR3aa: CASNPSGGYGYTF

abundance: -
d_gene: -
j_gene: TRBJ1-6
v_gene: TRBV12-3/TRBV12-4
CDR3nt: TGTGCCACCGGAAAAGGTTATTCACCCCTCCACTTT
CDR3aa: CATGKGYSPLHF

abundance: -
d_gene: -
j_gene: TRBJ2-7
v_gene: TRBV7-6
CDR3nt: TGTGCCAGCAGCTTAGCACTTCATAGCTACGAGCAGTACTTC
CDR3aa: CASSLALHSYEQYF

abundance: -
d_gene: -
j_gene: TRBJ2-3
v_gene: TRBV20-1
CDR3nt: TGCAGTGTCCAGCGGCCCAGCACAGATACGCAGTATTTT
CDR3aa: CSVQRPSTDTQYF

abundance: -
d_gene: -
j_gene: TRBJ2-1
v_gene: TRBV6-2/TRBV6-3
CDR3nt: TGTGCCACCAGGGATAATGAGCAGTTCTTC
CDR3aa: CATRDNEQFF

abundance: many
d_gene: TRBD1
j_gene: TRBJ2-7
v_gene: TRBV5-1
CDR3nt: TGCGCCAGCAGCTTTTCCGGGGACAGGGCGGACGAGCAGTACTTC
CDR3aa: CASSFSGDRADEQYF

abundance: -
d_gene: -
j_gene: TRBJ2-2
v_gene: TRBV5-6
CDR3nt: TGTGCCAGCAGCTTCGGACTACTACCCTCTGGGACCGGGGAGCTGTTTTTT
CDR3aa: CASSFGLLPSGTGELFF

abundance: -
d_gene: -
j_gene: TRBJ2-3
v_gene: TRBV7-9
CDR3nt: TGTGCCAGCAGCCGAATCTGGGATAGAAGCACAGATACGCAGTATTTT
CDR3aa: CASSRIWDRSTDTQYF

abundance: few
d_gene: -
j_gene: TRBJ2-7
v_gene: TRBV7-8
CDR3nt: TGTGCCAGCAGCTTAGACGGGAAGGACTACGAGCAGTACTTC
CDR3aa: CASSLDGKDYEQYF

abundance: -
d_gene: -
j_gene: TRBJ1-5
v_gene: TRBV3-2
CDR3nt: TGTGCCAGCAGCCAAGTATGGGAGCGAAGGAATCAGCCCCAGCATTTT
CDR3aa: CASSQVWERRNQPQHF

abundance: -
d_gene: -
j_gene: TRBJ1-3
v_gene: TRBV20-1
CDR3nt: TGCAGTGCTAGAGAGGCCTCCCTTCGGGACACCATATATTTT
CDR3aa: CSAREASLRDTIYF

abundance: few
d_gene: TRBD1
j_gene: TRBJ1-2
v_gene: TRBV28
CDR3nt: TGTGCCAGCAGTTTGGGACAGGGGGCTTTTGGCTACACCTTC
CDR3aa: CASSLGQGAFGYTF

abundance: -
d_gene: -
j_gene: TRBJ2-3
v_gene: TRBV9
CDR3nt: TGTGCCAGCAGCGTAGCCAGCGGAGGCACAGATACGCAGTATTTT
CDR3aa: CASSVASGGTDTQYF

abundance: few
d_gene: TRBD2
j_gene: TRBJ2-7
v_gene: TRBV6-2/TRBV6-3
CDR3nt: TGTGCCAGCACCCTCCGGACTAGCGAGACCTACTACGAGCAGTACTTC
CDR3aa: CASTLRTSETYYEQYF

abundance: few
d_gene: TRBD1
j_gene: TRBJ2-1
v_gene: TRBV6-5
CDR3nt: TGTGCCAGCAGTTACGGCAGGGGGCCCTACAATGAGCAGTTCTTC
CDR3aa: CASSYGRGPYNEQFF

abundance: -
d_gene: -
j_gene: TRBJ2-1
v_gene: TRBV2
CDR3nt: TGTGCCAGCCAGACCGGTACCTACAATGAGCAGTTCTTC
CDR3aa: CASQTGTYNEQFF

abundance: few
d_gene: TRBD1
j_gene: TRBJ2-3
v_gene: TRBV7-9
CDR3nt: TGTGCCAGCAGCCCTTGGCCGGGACAGGGAGCAGATACGCAGTATTTT
CDR3aa: CASSPWPGQGADTQYF

abundance: few
d_gene: -
j_gene: TRBJ2-7
v_gene: TRBV20-1
CDR3nt: TGCAGTGCTAGATTTTGGCTAGGGACGGGGTACGAGCAGTACTTC
CDR3aa: CSARFWLGTGYEQYF

abundance: -
d_gene: TRBD1
j_gene: TRBJ2-7
v_gene: TRBV6-2/TRBV6-3
CDR3nt: TGTGCCAGCAGTTACTCTACAATCGGACAGGGGCGAGGGGCCTACGAGCAGTACTTC
CDR3aa: CASSYSTIGQGRGAYEQYF

abundance: many
d_gene: -
j_gene: TRBJ2-5
v_gene: TRBV7-9
CDR3nt: TGTGCCAGCAGCCTATCGGTCCGGGGTGGTGAGACCCAGTACTTC
CDR3aa: CASSLSVRGGETQYF

abundance: few
d_gene: TRBD2
j_gene: TRBJ2-7
v_gene: TRBV14
CDR3nt: TGTGCCAGCAGCCAAGATGCGGGAGTGGGCTACGAGCAGTACTTC
CDR3aa: CASSQDAGVGYEQYF